Listed here are 17 T cell receptor beta chains from one sample, sequenced in a study of T cells in Graves' hyperthyroidism and ophthalmopathy. Amplified regions were TCR beta CDR3 sequences from RNA transcripts. First-round RT-PCR with HTBI primers amplified the TCR CDR3 region. Via MiXCR, TCRdb re-called the multiplex PCR reads, giving one row per CDR3 protein. Seen here are 480,000 or so distinct CDR3 sequences, over 13% observed once, and the top ten hold 17%. Sequencing was performed on blood. These TCRs come from a woman between 18 and 29 years old with Graves' hyperthyroidism.

This clonotype was counted many times. V and J are TRBV27 and TRBJ2-7; tentative D call: TRBD1 (5 bases). V lost 6 bases and J 3 bases, leaving 15 bases between the germline ends. From germline, CDR1 is MNHEY and CDR2 SMNVEV (reference sequence). The CDR3 is 14 residues long. The CDR3 DNA is TGTGCCAGCAGGGGGAACGGACAAGGCTACGAGCAGTACGTC. Its translation is CASRGNGQGYEQYV.

This clonotype was counted many times. The rearrangement joins TRBV6-1 to TRBJ1-5; D ambiguous. This CDR3 comprises 15 residues. CDR1 is MNHNS and CDR2 is SASEGT in the germline V gene. Deletions cut 7 bases from V and 1 base from J, with 14 bases between. CDR3 in DNA: TGTGCCAGCAAGGTGATGGCCCCGAGCAATCAGCCCCAGCATTTT. It is translated as CASKVMAPSNQPQHF.

This clonotype was recorded at least ten times. This chain uses TRBV24-1 with TRBJ1-5, with a possible D match to TRBD1 (5 bases). The CDR3 has 16 amino acids. Trimming shortened V by 11 bases and J by 2 bases, and 21 bases separated the two germline ends. The germline gives CDR1 KGHDR, CDR2 SFDVKD. CDR3 sequence (DNA): TGTGCCAACCCTGGGGGGGGTTTGTCGCGCAATCAGCCCCAGCATTTT. It translates to CANPGGGLSRNQPQHF.

This clonotype was detected ten times or more. J is TRBJ1-5 and V is TRBV18, with a tentative D call TRBD1 (5 bases). V was pared by 4 bases and J by 4 bases, with 11 bases between. This CDR3 region has 14 residues. The V gene's germline CDR1 is KGHSH and CDR2 LQKENI. Here the CDR3 reads CASSRDSLNQPQHF. CDR3 coding DNA: TGTGCCAGCTCACGCGACAGTCTTAATCAGCCCCAGCATTTT. The complete variable domain, with remaining parts taken from reference TRBV18 and TRBJ1-5, reads NAGVMQNPRHLVRRRGQEARLRCSPMKGHSHVYWYRQLPEEGLKFMVYLQKENIIDESGMPKERFSAEFPKEGPSILRIQQVVRGDSAAYFCASSRDSLNQPQHFGDGTRLSIL.

This sequence joins TRBV3-1 and TRBJ2-5; TRBD2 aligns across 9 bases. V was clipped by 4 bases and J by 5 bases; unmatched bases: 8. This CDR3 is 15 amino acids long. Germline CDR1 is LGHDT and CDR2 is YNNKEL (reference sequence). The CDR3 reads CASSLSGSRGETQYF. Written as DNA, the CDR3 is TGTGCCAGCAGCCTTAGCGGGAGCAGGGGGGAGACCCAGTACTTC.

This clonotype was recorded at least ten times. The rearrangement joins TRBV11-2 to TRBJ2-7, with 8 positions matching TRBD1. This CDR3 has 14 residues. The germline gives CDR1 SGHAT, CDR2 FQNNGV. J was trimmed by 4 bases and V by 5 bases; bases with no gene match: 7. The CDR3 DNA follows: TGTGCCAGCAGCCCCATCAGGGGGCTATACGAGCAGTACGTC. Translated: CASSPIRGLYEQYV.

This clonotype has a count of ten or more. The chain recombines TRBV19 with TRBJ2-5, with TRBD1 matching 10 bases. J lost 2 bases, V lost 10 bases, and 10 bases had no gene match. CDR1 LNHDA and CDR2 SQIVND come from the germline V gene (reference sequence). The CDR3 is 15 amino acids. CDR3 in amino acids: CAIPTGTGAQETQYF. The DNA of the CDR3 is TGTGCCATCCCCACCGGGACAGGGGCTCAAGAGACCCAGTACTTC. The full variable domain, rest sourced from reference TRBV19 and TRBJ2-5, is DGGITQSPKYLFRKEGQNVTLSCEQNLNHDAMYWYRQDPGQGLRLIYYSQIVNDFQKGDIAEGYSVSREKKESFPLTVTSAQKNPTAFYLCAIPTGTGAQETQYFGPGTRLLVL.

Regarding this clonotype: A much larger clone differs from this one at a single base, so this may be a read error. The chain recombines TRBV7-3 with TRBJ2-1; no definite D call. The CDR3 consists of 13 residues. Germline CDR1 reads SGHTA; CDR2 reads FQGTGA. In DNA form, the CDR3 reads TGTGCCAGCAGCTTAACGCGGTACAATGAGCAGCTCTTC. Translation: CASSLTRYNEQLF.

Note on this clonotype: A much bigger clone sits one base away, suggesting this may be a read error. This chain uses TRBV7-6 with TRBJ1-5, with D unclear. The CDR3 has 13 amino acids. Germline assignment: CDR1 SGHVS and CDR2 FNYEAQ. CDR3 loop: CASSLNPNQSQHF. CDR3 DNA: TGTGCCAGCAGCTTAAACCCCAATCAGTCCCAGCATTTT. The full variable domain, rest sourced from reference TRBV7-6 and TRBJ1-5, is GAGVSQSPRYKVTKRGQDVALRCDPISGHVSLYWYRQALGQGPEFLTYFNYEAQQDKSGLPNDRFSAERPEGSISTLTIQRTEQRDSAMYRCASSLNPNQSQHFGDGTRLSIL.

This clonotype was seen many times. The chain has TRBV7-3 and TRBJ1-3, with D unclear. This CDR3 is 16 amino acids long. V was pared by 0 bases and J by 0 bases, with 9 bases between. Germline V gives CDR1 SGHTA, CDR2 FQGTGA. The CDR3 sequence: CASSLTGGNSGNTIYF. The CDR3 region has the DNA TGTGCCAGCAGCTTAACCGGAGGGAACTCTGGAAACACCATATATTTT.

This clonotype has a count of ten or more. V is TRBV11-2 and J is TRBJ2-5; no definite D call. The CDR3 is made up of 15 amino acids. V was trimmed by 0 bases and J by 3 bases, leaving 11 bases between them. Germline V CDR1 and CDR2: SGHAT, FQNNGV. DNA of the CDR3: TGTGCCAGCAGCTTAGAAGGGATTTTGGAAGAGACCCAGTACTTC. It yields the protein CASSLEGILEETQYF.

Many counts were recorded for this clonotype. V and J are TRBV12-3 or TRBV12-4 and TRBJ2-1, with D unresolved. The CDR3 loop spans 12 amino acids. V gave up 6 bases and J gave up 6 bases, with 9 bases separating them. CDR3 residues: CASSRPSNEQFF. CDR3 in DNA: TGTGCCAGCAGCCGACCTAGCAATGAGCAGTTCTTC.

Ten or more counts support this clonotype. The chain has TRBV5-6 and TRBJ1-2, with TRBD1 matching over 7 bases. V gave up 3 bases and J gave up 5 bases; unmatched junction bases: 4. Germline CDR1 and CDR2: SGHDT and YYEEEE. The CDR3 spans 13 residues. The CDR3 DNA reads TGTGCCAGCAGCTCGACAGGGTTGTATGGCTACACCTTC. This encodes CASSSTGLYGYTF.

This clonotype came up many times. The chain recombines TRBV14 with TRBJ2-1; weak D call: TRBD2 (6 bases). Germline CDR1 reads SGHDN; CDR2 reads FVKESK. V shed 1 base and J shed 6 bases, with 16 bases lying between them. The CDR3 extends over 16 amino acids. The DNA for the CDR3 is TGTGCCAGCAGCCAAGGGGCGGGACGACTAGGCAATGAGCAGTTCTTC. Its translation is CASSQGAGRLGNEQFF.

This clonotype was recorded at least ten times. The CDR3 region is CASNPGPSTGELFF. The CDR3, as DNA: TGTGCCAGCAACCCCGGACCGAGTACCGGGGAGCTGTTTTTT. This chain connects TRBV7-3 to TRBJ2-2; D is unclear. Germline V gives CDR1 SGHTA, CDR2 FQGTGA. The CDR3 contains 14 residues. V dropped 7 bases and J dropped 5 bases, with 14 bases sitting between them.

The table lists this clonotype with many counts. The rearrangement links TRBV19 to TRBJ1-1; maybe TRBD1 (5 bases). Germline CDR1 reads LNHDA; CDR2 reads SQIVND (reference sequence). This CDR3 spans 14 amino acids. V dropped 3 bases and J dropped 5 bases, with 13 bases sitting between them. As DNA, the CDR3 is TGTGCCAGTAGTATTACGGGGGGAGGAACTGAAGCTTTCTTT. This gives the protein CASSITGGGTEAFF.

In its sample, this clonotype was seen many times. This rearrangement joins TRBV2 to TRBJ2-1; 9 bases line up with TRBD1. V dropped 2 bases and J dropped 3; count of bases not matched to a gene: 2. The V gene's germline CDR1 is SNHLY and CDR2 FYNNEI. The CDR3 is 15 residues long. This CDR3 is CASSENRGLYNEQFF. As DNA, the CDR3 is TGTGCCAGCAGTGAAAACAGGGGGCTCTACAATGAGCAGTTCTTC.